This entry lists 23 T cell receptor beta chains sequenced from one sample in a study of T cell repertoires in cytomegalovirus infection. These receptors' antigens are unknown. TCRdb re-called the reads through MiXCR, storing one row per CDR3 protein. Of 100,000 to 150,000 distinct CDR3 sequences listed, roughly a quarter are singletons. The material sequenced was PBMCs, sequenced either directly or after in vitro stimulation (not recorded which). These receptor sequences come from a human donor in good health (CMV status not recorded). Some clones in this sample may be carry-over from other donors' samples.

There are a few counts of this clonotype. The chain uses TRBV5-6 and TRBJ1-1; D unresolved. CDR1 and CDR2 from the germline V gene are SGHDT and YYEEEE. This CDR3 has 14 amino acids. Trimming took 4 bases from V and 3 from J, leaving 13 bases between them. The CDR3 DNA reads TGTGCCAGCAGCCCCCCCGCCAGACACACTGAAGCTTTCTTT. Protein: CASSPPARHTEAFF.

This clonotype has at least ten counts. This chain links TRBV12-3 or TRBV12-4 with TRBJ1-4; 9 nucleotides align to TRBD1. Unmatched junction bases numbered 4, after V lost 6 bases and J lost 8 bases. The CDR3 is 13 residues long. This CDR3 reads CASRGQGGEKLFF. The CDR3, as DNA: TGTGCCAGCAGGGGACAGGGAGGCGAAAAACTGTTTTTT.

The chain joins TRBV7-9 to TRBJ2-7; TRBD2 is a possible D gene (6 bases). Trimming took off 1 base at V and 6 bases at J, with 16 bases between the two ends. The germline V gene encodes CDR1 SEHNR and CDR2 FQNEAQ (reference sequence). The CDR3 has 15 residues. In nucleotides, the CDR3 is TGTGCCAGCAGCTTAGAGGCGGGATGGGGGTCCGAGCAGTACGTC. It encodes CASSLEAGWGSEQYV.

The V and J genes are TRBV7-7 and TRBJ1-1, with D uncertain. Germline CDR1 reads SSHAT; CDR2 reads FNYEAQ (reference sequence). V was clipped by 1 base and J by 5 bases, with 8 bases between them. This CDR3 is 13 amino acids long. In DNA form, the CDR3 reads TGTGCCAGCAGCTTAGTTCTAGGGACTGAAGCTTTCTTT. It codes for CASSLVLGTEAFF.

This clonotype was picked up a small number of times. V gene TRBV7-3 combines with J gene TRBJ2-3; D ambiguous. This CDR3 contains 13 residues. V lost 5 bases, J lost 2 bases, and 8 bases lay in between. Germline V gene lookup returns CDR1 SGHTA and CDR2 FQGTGA. CDR3: CASSPGFTDTQYF. CDR3 in DNA: TGTGCCAGCAGCCCCGGGTTCACAGATACGCAGTATTTT.

This clonotype was found a few times. The chain recombines TRBV2 with TRBJ2-5; D perhaps matches TRBD2 (6 bases). Trimming stripped 7 bases from V and 1 base from J, with 16 bases between. This CDR3 is built from 15 residues. Looked up from germline, CDR1 is SNHLY and CDR2 is FYNNEI. The CDR3 nucleotides read TGTGCCAGCAAGGCAGCGGGCTTCGGCCAAGAGACCCAGTACTTC. Translated, it gives CASKAAGFGQETQYF.

This clonotype was detected ten times or more. The chain combines TRBV18 with TRBJ1-5, with D possibly matching TRBD1 (5 bases). CDR1 and CDR2 from the germline V gene are KGHSH and LQKENI. This CDR3 has 13 amino acids. Trimming stripped 2 bases from V and 9 bases from J, with 11 bases between. The CDR3 sequence is CASSPSRDAPQHF. The CDR3 nucleotides are TGTGCCAGCTCACCATCAAGGGACGCGCCCCAGCATTTT.

This clonotype was observed a few times. The chain recombines TRBV7-9 with TRBJ2-1, with 10 bases matching TRBD1. Germline CDR1 reads SEHNR; CDR2 reads FQNEAQ (reference sequence). With 5 bases clipped from V and 5 bases from J, the junction kept 6 bases outside the gene matches. The CDR3 is made up of 15 amino acids. CDR3 coding DNA: TGTGCCAGCAGCCCGGGACAGGGGTATAACAATGAGCAGTTCTTC. It codes for CASSPGQGYNNEQFF.

This clonotype was seen a handful of times. The CDR3 spells CASSLGLSTHQVGADNEQFF. DNA of the CDR3: TGTGCCAGCAGCTTAGGTCTTAGTACGCACCAAGTGGGCGCAGACAATGAGCAGTTCTTC. The chain uses TRBV7-2 and TRBJ2-1; no clear D. V lost 1 base to trimming and J lost 5 bases, with 27 bases between them. This CDR3 is 20 amino acids long. The V gene's germline CDR1 is SGHTA and CDR2 FQGNSA. Drawing the rest from reference TRBV7-2 and TRBJ2-1, the complete variable domain is GAGVSQSPSNKVTEKGKDVELRCDPISGHTALYWYRQSLGQGLEFLIYFQGNSAPDKSGLPSDRFSAERTGGSVSTLTIQRTQQEDSAVYLCASSLGLSTHQVGADNEQFFGPGTRLTVL.

The table lists this clonotype with a few counts. J is TRBJ1-2 and V is TRBV28; D is uncertain. The germline gives CDR1 MDHEN, CDR2 SYDVKM. The CDR3 sequence is 12 residues long. With 5 bases removed from V and 7 bases from J, the gap between germline ends came to 11 bases. The CDR3 sequence: CASSPQRSGYTF. The DNA for the CDR3 is TGTGCCAGCAGTCCCCAGCGGAGTGGCTACACCTTC.

In its sample, this clonotype was seen a few times. This chain links TRBV7-8 with TRBJ2-1; a possible D gene is TRBD2 (6 bases). The CDR3 is 16 residues long. The V gene's germline CDR1 is SGHVS and CDR2 FQNEAQ. V gave up 2 bases and J gave up 2 bases, with 13 bases separating them. In DNA, the CDR3 is TGTGCCAGCAGCTTACAACGGGGGTCGACCTACAATGAGCAGTTCTTC. Translation gives CASSLQRGSTYNEQFF.

This clonotype was observed a few times. This chain connects TRBV7-9 to TRBJ2-1; a possible D gene is TRBD2 (5 bases). The V end was cut by 4 bases, the J end by 7 bases, with 11 bases between. Germline values: CDR1 SEHNR, CDR2 FQNEAQ (reference sequence). This CDR3 is 13 amino acids long. The CDR3 loop is CASSWTATNEQFF. CDR3 coding DNA: TGTGCCAGCAGCTGGACTGCTACAAATGAGCAGTTCTTC.

The chain employs TRBV7-2 and TRBJ2-5; 9 nucleotides line up with TRBD2. J gave up 1 base and V 5 bases, and 8 bases lay outside the gene matches. This CDR3 has 16 amino acids. Germline V gene lookup returns CDR1 SGHTA and CDR2 FQGNSA. This CDR3 reads CASSRAVAGVQETQYF. CDR3 nucleotides: TGTGCCAGCAGCCGGGCCGTAGCGGGAGTCCAAGAGACCCAGTACTTC.

This clonotype occurred a few times. The chain uses TRBV7-9 and TRBJ1-3; D remains unclear. V gave up 5 bases and J gave up 0 bases, with 5 bases separating them. There are 13 residues in the CDR3. The V gene's germline CDR1 is SEHNR and CDR2 FQNEAQ (reference sequence). The CDR3 DNA reads TGTGCCAGCAGCGCCAGCTCTGGAAACACCATATATTTT. This sequence encodes CASSASSGNTIYF. Complete variable domain (other parts from reference TRBV7-9 and TRBJ1-3): DTGVSQNPRHKITKRGQNVTFRCDPISEHNRLYWYRQTLGQGPEFLTYFQNEAQLEKSRLLSDRFSAERPKGSFSTLEIQRTEQGDSAMYLCASSASSGNTIYFGEGSWLTVV.

The chain employs TRBV7-6 and TRBJ2-7; TRBD2 agrees at 8 bases. The CDR3 spans 15 residues. Germline assignment: CDR1 SGHVS and CDR2 FNYEAQ. The CDR3 is CASGPTAGTRGSLNV. The CDR3 bases are TGTGCCAGCGGCCCTACAGCCGGGACTAGAGGGTCCTTAAACGTC.

This clonotype was observed at least ten times. The V and J genes are TRBV6-2 or TRBV6-3 and TRBJ2-7, with 8 bases lining up with TRBD2. Germline-derived CDR1 and CDR2 are MNHEY and SVGEGT. V lost 8 bases and J lost 2; bases outside the gene matches: 5. This CDR3 has 13 residues. CDR3 in amino acids: CASGSGETYEQYV. The CDR3 region has the DNA TGTGCCAGCGGTAGCGGGGAAACCTACGAGCAGTACGTC.

On this clonotype itself: The junction and the germline gene differ at one end; a read error may be behind it. The rearrangement uses TRBV7-7 and TRBJ1-6, with D possibly matching TRBD1 (5 bases). This CDR3 comprises 14 residues. The germline V gene has CDR1 SSHAT and CDR2 FNYEAQ (reference sequence). CDR3 DNA sequence: TGTGCTAGCACCCCTGGGGCAGGTGAATCACCCCTCCACTTT. It codes for CASTPGAGESPLHF. Using reference TRBV7-7 and TRBJ1-6 for the parts outside the CDR3, the full variable domain is GAGVSQSPRYKVTKRGQDVTLRCDPISSHATLYWYQQALGQGPEFLTYFNYEAQPDKSGLPSDRFSAERPEGSISTLTIQRTEQRDSAMYRCASTPGAGESPLHFGNGTRLTVT.

This clonotype has a handful of counts. The V gene is TRBV14, the J gene TRBJ2-1; no clear D. CDR1 SGHDN and CDR2 FVKESK come from the germline V gene. The CDR3 extends over 18 amino acids. Deletions cut 1 base from V and 0 bases from J, with 16 bases between. DNA for the CDR3: TGTGCCAGCAGCCAAGCTCGCACCTTCCTAAGCTCCTACAATGAGCAGTTCTTC. This gives the protein CASSQARTFLSSYNEQFF. Combining the CDR3 with reference TRBV14 and TRBJ2-1 gives the whole variable domain EAGVTQFPSHSVIEKGQTVTLRCDPISGHDNLYWYRRVMGKEIKFLLHFVKESKQDESGMPNNRFLAERTGGTYSTLKVQPAELEDSGVYFCASSQARTFLSSYNEQFFGPGTRLTVL.

In its sample, this clonotype was seen a few times. V is TRBV24-1 and J is TRBJ2-2, with 9 bases that match TRBD1. CDR1 and CDR2 from the germline V gene are KGHDR and SFDVKD. The CDR3 is 17 residues long. Losses at the gene ends were 3 bases for V and 4 bases for J; bases not matched to a gene: 8. The CDR3 DNA sequence: TGTGCCACCAGTGATCCCGAGACAGGGGGATCCACCGGGGAGCTGTTTTTT. This translates into CATSDPETGGSTGELFF.

Only a few counts were recorded for this clonotype. The chain combines TRBV12-3 or TRBV12-4 with TRBJ2-5; D is perhaps TRBD2 (5 bases). This CDR3 contains 14 residues. Trimming stripped 6 bases from V and 1 base from J, with 12 bases between. The CDR3 nucleotides are TGTGCCAGCAGCCTCTCTGAGGGCCAAGAGACCCAGTACTTC. Translated, it gives CASSLSEGQETQYF.

The V and J genes are TRBV4-1 and TRBJ2-7, with unresolved D. The CDR3 length is 13 residues. Trimming pared 6 bases from V and 4 bases from J, leaving 13 bases between. CDR1 MGHRA and CDR2 YSYEKL come from the germline V gene. As DNA, the CDR3 is TGCGCCAGCAGTCCCCGTTTGTTTTACGAGCAGTACGTC. Translated: CASSPRLFYEQYV.

This clonotype was seen a handful of times. The V and J genes are TRBV2 and TRBJ2-1; a weak D match, TRBD2 (6 bases). Deletions cut 6 bases from V and 7 bases from J, with 7 bases between. Germline CDR1 reads SNHLY; CDR2 reads FYNNEI. The CDR3 totals 11 residues. CDR3 nucleotides: TGTGCCAGCAGAGGGAGGAATGAGCAGTTCTTC. As protein: CASRGRNEQFF.

V usage is TRBV7-9 and J usage is TRBJ1-6; D gene ambiguous. V was shortened by 4 bases and J by 14 bases, with 15 bases between the two germline ends. The germline V gene has CDR1 SEHNR and CDR2 FQNEAQ (reference sequence). The CDR3 is 13 residues long. This CDR3 reads CASSSVPVFSLHF. In DNA form, the CDR3 reads TGTGCCAGCAGCTCAGTGCCCGTGTTTTCCCTCCACTTT.